Below, 24 T cell receptor beta chains from the same sample are listed, as sequenced in a study of T-cell reconstitution after alpha-beta-depleted transplantation in children (dated by TCRdb to the mid-2010s). To prepare the library, PCR was applied. The listed sequencing device is Illumina HiSeq 2500. TCR libraries were prepared with molecular barcoding, using unique molecular identifiers to normalize TCRbeta repertoire quantification. Through fastp at Q25 and MiXCR, TCRdb rebuilt clones from the public reads, retaining in-frame beta chains. For every CDR3 protein sequence, its rows merge into one entry that carries the most common genes and DNA. The sample profile shows around 530,000 distinct CDR3 sequences; approximately 30% of them were found once. Roughly 2.5% of the sample comes from the top ten. The sequencing used PBMCs from the stem cell graft donor, collected from the stem cell graft. Receptors originate from a human donor who donated a stem cell graft to a child with aplastic anemia.

A few counts support this clonotype. The rearrangement links TRBV28 to TRBJ2-1; D gene uncertain. The CDR3 is 14 amino acids. Trimming pared 7 bases from V and 4 bases from J, leaving 14 bases between. Per the germline V gene, CDR1 is MDHEN and CDR2 is SYDVKM. CDR3 DNA sequence: TGTGCCAGCAAAGGGCCGGCCTCTTACAATGAGCAGTTCTTC. It specifies CASKGPASYNEQFF.

This clonotype was seen more than once but under ten times. The chain recombines TRBV20-1 with TRBJ2-3, with 8 bases identical to TRBD2. J lost 3 bases, V lost 6 bases, and 11 bases had no gene match. The CDR3 loop spans 15 amino acids. CDR1 and CDR2 from the germline V gene are DFQATT and SNEGSKA (reference sequence). DNA for the CDR3: TGCAGTGCGGTGAAAAGCGGGAGTGGTACAGATACGCAGTATTTT. It is translated as CSAVKSGSGTDTQYF.

The sample holds many counts of this clonotype. The chain's CDR3 is CASSFRGRTGELFF. The CDR3 DNA follows: TGCGCCAGCAGCTTTAGGGGTCGAACCGGGGAGCTGTTTTTT. The rearrangement uses TRBV5-1 and TRBJ2-2; D might be TRBD1 (5 bases). The CDR3 is 14 amino acids. V lost 2 bases and J 5 bases, leaving 10 bases between the germline ends. Germline CDR1 and CDR2: SGHRS and YFSETQ.

This clonotype was seen once. J is TRBJ2-7 and V is TRBV4-2; 7 nucleotides match TRBD1. Looked up from germline, CDR1 is LGHNA and CDR2 is YNFKEQ. The CDR3 spans 16 residues. The J segment lost 3 bases and the V segment lost 1 base, leaving 9 bases of the junction unmatched. The CDR3 region is CASSQAHGQEIYEQYF. CDR3 DNA: TGTGCCAGCAGCCAAGCCCACGGACAGGAGATCTACGAGCAGTACTTC.

In this sample, this clonotype turned up once. The chain recombines TRBV5-6 with TRBJ2-1; 7 bases agree with TRBD1. The junction had 9 bases not matched to a gene; V was cut back by 3 bases and J by 6 bases. This CDR3 is built from 15 residues. Germline CDR1 reads SGHDT; CDR2 reads YYEEEE. This CDR3 reads CASSSNPTGFNEQFF. CDR3 nucleotide sequence: TGTGCCAGCAGCTCGAATCCGACAGGGTTCAATGAGCAGTTCTTC. Together with reference TRBV5-6 and TRBJ2-1, the CDR3 gives the full variable domain: DAGVTQSPTHLIKTRGQQVTLRCSPKSGHDTVSWYQQALGQGPQFIFQYYEEEERQRGNFPDRFSGHQFPNYSSELNVNALLLGDSALYLCASSSNPTGFNEQFFGPGTRLTVL.

V is TRBV28 and J is TRBJ2-7; 10 nucleotides align to TRBD1. This CDR3 has 13 residues. Germline-derived CDR1 and CDR2 are MDHEN and SYDVKM. V trimming: 11 bases; J trimming: 6 bases; junction bases outside the gene matches: 10. The CDR3 sequence is CAAKGQGKTEQYF. In nucleotides, the CDR3 is TGTGCCGCAAAGGGACAGGGGAAGACCGAGCAGTACTTC.

This clonotype was seen many times. CDR3 loop: CASSSRGRETQYF. The CDR3 DNA is TGTGCCAGCAGTAGCCGGGGTCGAGAGACCCAGTACTTC. This chain links TRBV27 with TRBJ2-5; D perhaps matches TRBD2 (5 bases). The CDR3 loop spans 13 amino acids. The germline V gene encodes CDR1 MNHEY and CDR2 SMNVEV (reference sequence). Between the trimmed V and J ends, which lost 5 bases and 4 bases, there was a span of 11 bases.

V usage is TRBV12-3 or TRBV12-4 and J usage is TRBJ2-3; D remains unclear. The CDR3 has 12 residues. With 6 bases removed from V and 2 bases from J, the gap between germline ends came to 6 bases. CDR3 protein: CASRLITDTQYF. The CDR3 coding sequence is TGTGCCAGCAGACTGATCACAGATACGCAGTATTTT.

This chain uses TRBV20-1 with TRBJ2-2; possibly TRBD2 for D (6 bases). Germline CDR1 reads DFQATT; CDR2 reads SNEGSKA (reference sequence). Trimming stripped 1 base from V and 1 base from J, with 22 bases between. The CDR3 covers 19 residues. The CDR3 DNA reads as TGCAGTGCTAGAGGAGAAGGGAGGTTGGTCCTCGAGAACACCGGGGAGCTGTTTTTT. Amino acids: CSARGEGRLVLENTGELFF.

This clonotype came up a few times. This rearrangement joins TRBV11-2 to TRBJ1-1; the match to TRBD1 covers 7 bases. The CDR3 covers 20 residues. The V and J ends lost 3 bases and 4 bases, in that order; junction bases with no gene match: 23. Germline V gene lookup returns CDR1 SGHAT and CDR2 FQNNGV. CDR3 sequence (DNA): TGTGCCAGCAGCTTCATTGTCCTTTCATCTCCAGGGGGGTTCGGCACTGAAGCTTTCTTT. This sequence encodes CASSFIVLSSPGGFGTEAFF.

In this sample, this clonotype turned up once. The chain is built from TRBV12-3 or TRBV12-4 and TRBJ2-1; D may correspond to TRBD1 or TRBD2 (5 bases each). Trimming took 5 bases from V and 1 from J, leaving 15 bases between them. The CDR3 spans 16 residues. The CDR3 region has the DNA TGTGCCAGCAGTGGTACCCCGGGACCGTCCTACAATGAGCAGTTCTTC. Its translation is CASSGTPGPSYNEQFF.

In DNA form, the CDR3 reads TGTGCCAGTAGTATCGACAGCGCTACCTCCTACGAGCAGTACTTC. Protein sequence: CASSIDSATSYEQYF. The genes are TRBV19 and TRBJ2-7; weak D call: TRBD1 (5 bases). V was clipped by 3 bases and J by 0 bases, with 12 bases between them. This CDR3 is 15 amino acids long. CDR1 is LNHDA and CDR2 is SQIVND in the germline V gene (reference sequence). The full variable domain, in which reference TRBV19 and TRBJ2-7 provide the parts outside the CDR3, is DGGITQSPKYLFRKEGQNVTLSCEQNLNHDAMYWYRQDPGQGLRLIYYSQIVNDFQKGDIAEGYSVSREKKESFPLTVTSAQKNPTAFYLCASSIDSATSYEQYFGPGTRLTVT.

The chain has TRBV20-1 and TRBJ2-1; 12 bases are shared with TRBD2. The CDR3 consists of 17 residues. Looked up from germline, CDR1 is DFQATT and CDR2 is SNEGSKA (reference sequence). V lost 0 bases to trimming and J lost 8 bases; unmatched junction nucleotides: 11. CDR3 amino acids: CSARDRASGRAVDEQFF. The CDR3 DNA reads as TGCAGTGCTAGAGATCGGGCTAGCGGGAGGGCCGTCGATGAGCAGTTCTTC.

This clonotype turned up a few times. The rearrangement uses TRBV15 and TRBJ2-5; 8 positions match TRBD2. Unmatched junction bases numbered 5, after V lost 3 bases and J lost 5 bases. Germline loops: CDR1 LNHNV, CDR2 YYDKDF (reference sequence). The CDR3 is 14 residues long. The CDR3, as DNA: TGTGCCACCAGCAGGCGTGGCGGGAGGGAGACCCAGTACTTC. Its protein is CATSRRGGRETQYF. Supplemented by reference TRBV15 and TRBJ2-5, the full variable domain reads DAMVIQNPRYQVTQFGKPVTLSCSQTLNHNVMYWYQQKSSQAPKLLFHYYDKDFNNEADTPDNFQSRRPNTSFCFLDIRSPGLGDTAMYLCATSRRGGRETQYFGPGTRLLVL.

The sample holds a few counts of this clonotype. This chain uses TRBV6-5 with TRBJ2-7, with TRBD1 matching over 8 bases. CDR3 size: 15 residues. Looked up from germline, CDR1 is MNHEY and CDR2 is SVGAGI. V was clipped by 7 bases and J by 2 bases; unmatched bases: 10. The CDR3 region has the DNA TGTGCCAGCACAAAAGCCGGGACAGGTCCCTACGAGCAGTACTTC. Its translation: CASTKAGTGPYEQYF.

This clonotype appeared a few times. The chain has TRBV12-3 or TRBV12-4 and TRBJ2-5; no reliable D call. The CDR3 runs to 15 residues. The V end was cut by 2 bases, the J end by 3 bases, with 13 bases between. CDR3 in DNA: TGTGCCAGCAGTTTACGGCAGGCCTTGAAAGAGACCCAGTACTTC. Translation: CASSLRQALKETQYF.

There are a few counts of this clonotype. This rearrangement joins TRBV5-6 to TRBJ1-1, with D possibly matching TRBD1 (5 bases). This CDR3 has 14 residues. CDR1 SGHDT and CDR2 YYEEEE come from the germline V gene. V was clipped by 7 bases and J by 8 bases, with 21 bases between them. The CDR3 DNA reads TGTGCCAGCCAAAGCGGGACGGACTTTCTAGAAGCTTTCTTT. It translates to CASQSGTDFLEAFF.

This chain joins TRBV7-2 and TRBJ1-5; 7 nucleotides line up with TRBD1. The CDR3 spans 15 residues. CDR1 and CDR2 (germline): SGHTA, FQGNSA. Unmatched junction bases numbered 8, after V lost 5 bases and J lost 4 bases. CDR3 coding DNA: TGTGCCAGCAGCCCACTCGGGACAGTTAATCAGCCCCAGCATTTT. Its protein is CASSPLGTVNQPQHF.

The rearrangement uses TRBV7-9 and TRBJ2-3, with 12 positions matching TRBD1. The J segment lost 4 bases and the V segment lost 6 bases, leaving 8 bases of the junction unmatched. The CDR3 loop spans 16 amino acids. Germline CDR1 reads SEHNR; CDR2 reads FQNEAQ (reference sequence). CDR3 DNA: TGTGCCAGCAGTTCGACCGGGACAGGGGGCGCAGATACGCAGTATTTT. Its translation is CASSSTGTGGADTQYF.

This clonotype has more than one count but fewer than ten. V gene TRBV10-1 combines with J gene TRBJ2-7; weak D call: TRBD1 (6 bases). Germline V CDR1 and CDR2: WNHNN, SYGVQD (reference sequence). V was pared by 6 bases and J by 1 base, with 10 bases between. The CDR3 has 13 amino acids. In nucleotides, the CDR3 is TGCGCCAGCAGGCACAGGGTTTCCTACGAGCAGTACGTC. Translation gives CASRHRVSYEQYV.

J is TRBJ1-1 and V is TRBV11-2; possibly TRBD1 for D (5 bases). The CDR3 length is 18 residues. Trimming removed 3 bases from V and 1 base from J, with 21 bases in between. The V gene's germline CDR1 is SGHAT and CDR2 FQNNGV. The CDR3 nucleotides read TGTGCCAGCAGCTTCAGGTTCCGGGACCCGAGTCAGAACACTGAAGCTTTCTTT. Amino acids: CASSFRFRDPSQNTEAFF.

The chain is built from TRBV28 and TRBJ1-2; TRBD1 agrees at 8 bases. The CDR3 sequence is 12 residues long. With V trimmed by 8 bases and J by 7 bases, 6 bases remained unmatched. Germline V gene data show CDR1 as MDHEN and CDR2 as SYDVKM. CDR3 nucleotides: TGTGCCAGCTTTGACAGGGGCGGTGGCTACACCTTC. The encoded protein is CASFDRGGGYTF.

J is TRBJ2-1 and V is TRBV20-1, with 12 bases aligning to TRBD2. Germline V gene data show CDR1 as DFQATT and CDR2 as SNEGSKA (reference sequence). This CDR3 spans 14 amino acids. The V and J ends lost 2 bases and 7 bases, in that order; junction bases with no gene match: 3. CDR3 sequence reads: CSARRTSGTNEQFF. In DNA, the CDR3 is TGCAGTGCTAGAAGGACTAGCGGGACGAATGAGCAGTTCTTC.

This chain joins TRBV20-1 and TRBJ1-3; the D is unclear. There are 12 residues in the CDR3. V was clipped by 6 bases and J by 8 bases, with 14 bases between them. The germline V gene has CDR1 DFQATT and CDR2 SNEGSKA (reference sequence). CDR3 protein: CSANRGWDTIYF. CDR3 coding DNA: TGCAGTGCAAATAGAGGTTGGGACACCATATATTTT.